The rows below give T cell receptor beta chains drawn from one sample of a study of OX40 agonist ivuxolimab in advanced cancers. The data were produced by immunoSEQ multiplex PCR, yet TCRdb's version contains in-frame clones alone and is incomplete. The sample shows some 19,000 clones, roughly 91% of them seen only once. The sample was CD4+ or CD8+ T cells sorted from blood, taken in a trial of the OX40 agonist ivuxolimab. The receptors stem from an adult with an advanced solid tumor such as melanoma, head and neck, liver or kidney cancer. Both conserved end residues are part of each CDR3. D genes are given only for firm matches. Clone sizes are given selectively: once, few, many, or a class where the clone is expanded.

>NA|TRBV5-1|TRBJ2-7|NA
TGCGCCAGCAGCGAGGGCTCCTACGAGCAGTACTTC
CASSEGSYEQYF
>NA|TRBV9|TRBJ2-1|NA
TGTGCCAGCAGCATAGGATCCTACAATGAGCAGTTCTTC
CASSIGSYNEQFF
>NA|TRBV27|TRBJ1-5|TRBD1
TGTGCCAGCAGTTTACACAGGGGTCCCAATCAGCCCCAGCATTTT
CASSLHRGPNQPQHF
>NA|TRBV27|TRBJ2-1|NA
TGTGCCAGCAGTTTGTCCGGGACCCCCTACAATGAGCAGTTCTTC
CASSLSGTPYNEQFF
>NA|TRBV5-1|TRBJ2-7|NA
TGTGCCAGCAGCTTCGGGCCTACCGGCTCCTACGAGCAGTACTTC
CASSFGPTGSYEQYF
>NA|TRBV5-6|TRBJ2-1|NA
TGTGCCAGCCGGGGCGCGGAAAGCTCCTACAATGAGCAGTTCTTC
CASRGAESSYNEQFF
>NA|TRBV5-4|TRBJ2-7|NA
TGTGCCAGCAGCTTCCCCAGGGGCTACGAGCAGTACTTC
CASSFPRGYEQYF
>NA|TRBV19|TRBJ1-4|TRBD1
TGTGCCAGTAGTGTAGACAGGGGGCGACCCACCGCAACTAATGAAAAACTGTTTTTT
CASSVDRGRPTATNEKLFF
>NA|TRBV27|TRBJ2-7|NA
TGTGCCAGCAGTGCCCTTGGCGCGGCCTACGAGCAGTACTTC
CASSALGAAYEQYF
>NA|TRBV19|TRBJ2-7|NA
TGTGCCAGTAGTAGTGGGGGGCGACAGCCTCTTTACGAGCAGTACTTC
CASSSGGRQPLYEQYF
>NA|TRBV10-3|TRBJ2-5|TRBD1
TGTGCCATCAGTAGCGGACAGGGGCCCCTCCAAGAGACCCAGTACTTC
CAISSGQGPLQETQYF
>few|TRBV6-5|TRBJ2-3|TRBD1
TGTGCCAGCAGACCCGGGACAGGCTACACAGATACGCAGTATTTT
CASRPGTGYTDTQYF
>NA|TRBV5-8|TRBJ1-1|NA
TGTGCCAGCAGCCGGACGGGGGACACTGAAGCTTTCTTT
CASSRTGDTEAFF
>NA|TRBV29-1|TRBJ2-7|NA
TGCAGCGTTGTTGACGGACCTTCCTACGAGCAGTACTTC
CSVVDGPSYEQYF
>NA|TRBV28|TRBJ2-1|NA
TGTGCCAGCAGTTTTTCAGGGGCGGGCAATGAGCAGTTCTTC
CASSFSGAGNEQFF